Below are 23 T cell receptor beta chains sequenced from a single sample in a study of blood T cell repertoires in COVID-19. Here immunoSEQ multiplex PCR was the method, and the copy in TCRdb shows in-frame clones only, minus some. This table holds about 150,000 clones, approximately 85% found once. The sample consisted of peripheral blood. The receptors come from a man aged 55 to 70 with COVID-19, enrolled during active disease.

This clone was counted a few times. The gene calls are TRBV6-1 and TRBJ1-1, with unresolved D. Trimming left V 0 bases short and J 0 bases short, with 5 bases between. Germline lookup yields CDR1 MNHNS and CDR2 SASEGT. The CDR3 covers 14 residues. The CDR3 bases are TGTGCCAGCAGTGAAGCGGCCGTGAACACTGAAGCTTTCTTT. Translating gives CASSEAAVNTEAFF.

The chain combines TRBV4-2 with TRBJ1-5; D not certain. Germline values: CDR1 LGHNA, CDR2 YNFKEQ. The germline V and J ends were trimmed by 1 base and 5 bases, with 6 bases remaining between them. The CDR3 spans 13 residues. The CDR3 protein is CASSQVVDQPQHF. The CDR3 DNA reads TGTGCCAGCAGCCAAGTTGTCGATCAGCCCCAGCATTTT.

This chain links TRBV4-3 with TRBJ1-2, with 8 positions matching TRBD1. CDR3 length equals 17 residues. J lost 2 bases, V lost 0 bases, and 8 bases had no gene match. CDR1 and CDR2 from the germline V gene are LGHNA and YSLEER. CDR3 sequence reads: CASSQERAGGWNYGYTF. The CDR3 region has the DNA TGCGCCAGCAGCCAAGAACGGGCAGGGGGCTGGAACTATGGCTACACCTTC.

In its sample, this clone was seen once. This sequence joins TRBV7-2 and TRBJ2-1; 7 nucleotides match TRBD1. Germline CDR1 SGHTA, CDR2 FQGNSA. With V trimmed by 5 bases and J by 5 bases, 9 bases remained unmatched. The CDR3 runs to 15 residues. The CDR3 loop is CASSLQTGQNNEQFF. The CDR3 region has the DNA TGTGCCAGCAGCCTCCAGACAGGGCAAAACAATGAGCAGTTCTTC.

CDR3 DNA: TGTGCCAGCGGAGTGGGGAACACTGAAGCTTTCTTT. This gives the protein CASGVGNTEAFF. V gene TRBV2 combines with J gene TRBJ1-1; D call uncertain. CDR1 is SNHLY and CDR2 is FYNNEI in the germline V gene. The V end was cut by 8 bases, the J end by 1 base, with 8 bases between. This CDR3 has 12 amino acids. Variable domain in full (rest from reference TRBV2 and TRBJ1-1): EPEVTQTPSHQVTQMGQEVILRCVPISNHLYFYWYRQILGQKVEFLVSFYNNEISEKSEIFDDQFSVERPDGSNFTLKIRSTKLEDSAMYFCASGVGNTEAFFGQGTRLTVV.

The chain has TRBV6-4 and TRBJ1-6; D call uncertain. CDR3 length: 13 residues. The V end was cut by 5 bases, the J end by 10 bases, with 12 bases between. Germline CDR1 is MRHNA and CDR2 is SNTAGT. The CDR3, as DNA: TGTGCCAGCAGTCCCGGGTTTCGATCACCCCTCCACTTT. Protein sequence: CASSPGFRSPLHF.

The rearrangement links TRBV6-6 to TRBJ2-7; TRBD1 matches 9 bases. J gave up 7 bases and V 6 bases, and 7 bases lay outside the gene matches. The CDR3 runs to 13 residues. CDR1 and CDR2 (germline): MNHNY, SVGAGI (reference sequence). As DNA, the CDR3 is TGTGCCAGCAGGGGACAGGGCTCCACGGAGCAGTACTTC. Translating it yields CASRGQGSTEQYF.

This clone was seen only once. This sequence joins TRBV11-2 and TRBJ1-1; 7 bases fit TRBD1. After removal of 6 bases from V and 1 base from J, the junction contained 8 bases not matched to a gene. CDR3 length: 15 amino acids. The germline gives CDR1 SGHAT, CDR2 FQNNGV. The DNA for the CDR3 is TGTGCCAGCAGTTCGACAGGGAATCCGAACACTGAAGCTTTCTTT. Residues: CASSSTGNPNTEAFF.

This clone was observed a single time. The chain has TRBV2 and TRBJ1-1; tentative D call: TRBD1 (5 bases). This CDR3 is 14 amino acids long. V lost 4 bases and J 4 bases, leaving 13 bases between the germline ends. CDR1 and CDR2 (germline): SNHLY, FYNNEI. The CDR3 protein is CASSGQGHSTEAFF. CDR3 nucleotide sequence: TGTGCCAGCAGTGGGCAGGGTCATAGCACTGAAGCTTTCTTT.

The chain uses TRBV7-2 and TRBJ1-2; D gene ambiguous. This CDR3 region has 13 residues. The germline V and J ends were trimmed by 1 base and 3 bases, with 6 bases remaining between them. Germline V CDR1 and CDR2: SGHTA, FQGNSA. The CDR3 loop is CASSLGRYYGYTF. The CDR3 DNA reads TGTGCCAGCAGCTTAGGCAGATACTATGGCTACACCTTC.

V usage is TRBV5-4 and J usage is TRBJ2-2, with 8 bases lining up with TRBD1. The CDR3 covers 16 residues. The trim removed 0 bases at V and 4 bases at J, leaving 5 bases unmatched. CDR1 and CDR2 (germline): SGHNT, YYREEE (reference sequence). DNA for the CDR3: TGTGCCAGCAGCTTGGGTGGACAGGGATCCACCGGGGAGCTGTTTTTT. Protein: CASSLGGQGSTGELFF.

This clone was seen once. The chain is built from TRBV15 and TRBJ1-3; 7 bases are a match to TRBD1. From germline, CDR1 is LNHNV and CDR2 YYDKDF (reference sequence). The CDR3 is made up of 14 amino acids. Trimming took 3 bases from V and 3 from J; bases not matched to a gene: 2. The CDR3 is CATSRTGFGNTIYF. As DNA, the CDR3 is TGTGCCACCAGCAGGACAGGGTTTGGAAACACCATATATTTT.

The J gene is TRBJ2-6, the V gene TRBV4-3; D is unclear. With 4 bases removed from V and 0 bases from J, the gap between germline ends came to 7 bases. Germline V lookup: CDR1 LGHNA, CDR2 YSLEER. The CDR3 totals 15 residues. The CDR3 spells CASSRERSGANVLTF. The DNA for the CDR3 is TGCGCCAGCAGCCGCGAGCGCTCTGGGGCCAACGTCCTGACTTTC.

This chain connects TRBV28 to TRBJ2-2; a weak D match, TRBD1 (6 bases). The CDR3 runs 14 residues. The germline CDR1 and CDR2 sequences are MDHEN and SYDVKM. Trimming left V 11 bases short and J 1 base short, with 14 bases between. CDR3 coding DNA: TGTGCCCCACCGGGCAGGGGGAACACCGGGGAGCTGTTTTTT. As protein: CAPPGRGNTGELFF.

This rearrangement joins TRBV7-6 to TRBJ2-5; unclear D gene. The ends were cut back, 4 bases at V and 5 bases at J, with 17 bases in the middle. The germline V gene encodes CDR1 SGHVS and CDR2 FNYEAQ. The CDR3 totals 15 residues. The CDR3 sequence is CASSSPQVSLETQYF. CDR3 sequence (DNA): TGTGCCAGCAGCTCCCCTCAGGTAAGCCTGGAGACCCAGTACTTC.

The chain links TRBV20-1 to TRBJ2-5; tentatively, D is TRBD1 (5 bases). The CDR3 is 17 residues long. CDR1 and CDR2 from the germline V gene are DFQATT and SNEGSKA (reference sequence). V was cut by 3 bases and J by 4 bases, with 24 bases left in between. The DNA of the CDR3 is TGCAGTGCTAGTCCCCCCGTTGGGGCGCACAGTGGAGAGACCCAGTACTTC. The encoded protein is CSASPPVGAHSGETQYF.

V and J are TRBV24-1 and TRBJ2-1; 11 nucleotides line up with TRBD2. The CDR3 extends over 16 amino acids. V lost 4 bases and J lost 8; bases outside the gene matches: 9. The V gene's germline CDR1 is KGHDR and CDR2 SFDVKD. The CDR3 spells CATSDETSGRWYEQFF. The CDR3 DNA is TGTGCCACCAGTGACGAAACTAGCGGGAGATGGTATGAGCAGTTCTTC.

The CDR3 region has the DNA TGCGCCAGCAGCCAAGATCGAGTCCGCCACGAGCAGTACTTC. Protein: CASSQDRVRHEQYF. J is TRBJ2-7 and V is TRBV4-1; D uncertain. Trimming removed 0 bases from V and 5 bases from J, with 11 bases in between. The V gene's germline CDR1 is MGHRA and CDR2 YSYEKL. This CDR3 contains 14 residues.

The chain is built from TRBV6-2 or TRBV6-3 and TRBJ2-1; tentatively, D is TRBD1 (6 bases). Germline loops: CDR1 MNHEY, CDR2 SVGEGT. This CDR3 comprises 14 residues. V lost 5 bases and J lost 4, with 12 bases in between. The CDR3 DNA is TGTGCCAGCAGTCCCTTGGGGGCTTACAATGAGCAGTTCTTC. Translated: CASSPLGAYNEQFF.

A single count supports this clone. The chain carries TRBV6-5 and TRBJ1-2; 7 bases are shared with TRBD1. The length of the CDR3 is 14 residues. From germline, CDR1 is MNHEY and CDR2 SVGAGI. V gave up 5 bases and J gave up 0 bases; unmatched junction bases: 3. The CDR3 loop reads CASSTGVANYGYTF. The DNA of the CDR3 is TGTGCCAGCAGTACAGGGGTAGCTAACTATGGCTACACCTTC.

The rearrangement uses TRBV7-2 and TRBJ1-1; D is unclear. V was clipped by 6 bases and J by 5 bases, with 13 bases between them. CDR1 is SGHTA, CDR2 FQGNSA, per germline. The CDR3 length is 13 residues. CDR3 nucleotides: TGTGCCAGCAGAGAGGGAACAAATACTGAAGCTTTCTTT. Its translation: CASREGTNTEAFF.

The chain combines TRBV11-2 with TRBJ1-2; possible D gene TRBD1, 5 bases. The CDR3 covers 15 residues. V lost 5 bases and J lost 4, with 17 bases in between. Germline CDR1 SGHAT, CDR2 FQNNGV. The CDR3 DNA is TGTGCCAGCAGCCTAGCCATGGGGGGGAGCTATGGCTACACCTTC. Its translation is CASSLAMGGSYGYTF.

On this clone itself: At one boundary the junction diverges from the germline segment, which might be a read error. J is TRBJ2-5 and V is TRBV7-7; a weak D match, TRBD1 (6 bases). Germline CDR1 and CDR2: SSHAT and FNYEAQ (reference sequence). The CDR3 extends over 16 amino acids. The CDR3 nucleotides are TGTGCTAGCAGCTTCCAGTCGGACAGTCTCCAAGAGACCCAGTACTTC. This gives the protein CASSFQSDSLQETQYF.